Described below is a single TCR beta chain sequence and its context. The germline CDR1 and CDR2 sequences are SGHKS and YYEKEE (reference sequence). V was pared by 4 bases and J by 2 bases, with 14 bases between. The CDR3 extends over 15 amino acids. Using immunoSEQ multiplex PCR, the repertoire was profiled, and TCRdb retains in-frame clones only, with some absent. In the table there are some 150,000 clones, over 75% of which are singletons. This entry belongs to a study of blood T cell repertoires in COVID-19. The chain is built from TRBV5-5 and TRBJ2-3; maybe TRBD2 (6 bases). Sequenced sample: PBMCs or T cells enriched from blood (not recorded which). The TCR originated in a human donor with acute COVID-19. The donor label of this sample is uncertain. CDR3 DNA: TGTGCCAGCAGCCTGGGGGGACTCATCACAGATACGCAGTATTTT. Amino acid sequence: CASSLGGLITDTQYF.